Listed here are 27 T cell receptor beta chains from one sample, sequenced in a study of T cells in Graves' hyperthyroidism and ophthalmopathy. The investigators amplified TCR beta CDR3 regions from RNA transcripts. The HTBI primer set drove a first-round RT-PCR of the TCR CDR3. TCRdb passed the multiplex PCR reads through MiXCR, listing each CDR3 protein once. Of around 700,000 distinct CDR3 sequences listed, around 19% were seen once; the top ten hold 16%. Sequences were obtained from blood. Receptor source: a woman aged 45-65 years with Graves' hyperthyroidism that later progressed to Graves' ophthalmopathy.

This chain connects TRBV7-9 to TRBJ1-2, with D unresolved. V shed 2 bases and J shed 8 bases, with 12 bases lying between them. Germline V gene sequence: CDR1 SEHNR, CDR2 FQNEAQ (reference sequence). The CDR3 consists of 13 residues. The DNA for the CDR3 is TGTGCCAGCAGCTTAACGGTTGGGGAGGGCTACACCTTC. Protein: CASSLTVGEGYTF.

Comment on this clonotype: Given a much more abundant clone one base away, this may be a read error. The chain joins TRBV12-3 or TRBV12-4 to TRBJ2-5, with TRBD2 matching over 13 bases. CDR3 size: 15 residues. Here the CDR3 reads CASSFRTSGGETRYF. CDR3 DNA sequence: TGTGCCAGCAGTTTCAGGACTAGCGGGGGTGAGACCCGGTACTTC.

The V call is TRBV7-6, the J call TRBJ2-7; 7 nucleotides align to TRBD1. The CDR3 is 15 residues long. Germline V gene lookup returns CDR1 SGHVS and CDR2 FNYEAQ. Unmatched junction bases numbered 6, after V lost 2 bases and J lost 2 bases. For the CDR3, the DNA is TGTGCCAGCAGCTTATCGCAGACAGGGCCCTACGAGCAGTACTTC. It is translated as CASSLSQTGPYEQYF. Looking up the rest from reference TRBV7-6 and TRBJ2-7 gives the full variable domain: GAGVSQSPRYKVTKRGQDVALRCDPISGHVSLYWYRQALGQGPEFLTYFNYEAQQDKSGLPNDRFSAERPEGSISTLTIQRTEQRDSAMYRCASSLSQTGPYEQYFGPGTRLTVT.

This rearrangement joins TRBV10-2 to TRBJ1-1; 7 nucleotides align to TRBD1. V was pared by 7 bases and J by 0 bases, with 5 bases of the junction left unmatched. This CDR3 has 14 residues. Germline values: CDR1 WSHSY, CDR2 SAAADI. CDR3 region: CASTSRGMNTEAFF. In nucleotides, the CDR3 is TGCGCCAGCACATCCAGGGGGATGAACACTGAAGCTTTCTTT.

This chain connects TRBV6-1 to TRBJ1-5; D call uncertain. The CDR3 runs 15 residues. CDR1 and CDR2 (germline): MNHNS, SASEGT. Trimming stripped 5 bases from V and 6 bases from J, with 17 bases between. DNA of the CDR3: TGTGCCAGCAGTTCAAGTGAATATGCGGGTCAGCCCCAGCATTTT. Its protein is CASSSSEYAGQPQHF.

This clonotype occurred a few times. The V call is TRBV29-1, the J call TRBJ2-1; unclear D gene. V gave up 3 bases and J gave up 0 bases, with 6 bases separating them. CDR3 length equals 13 residues. Per germline, CDR1 SQVTM and CDR2 ANQGSEA. CDR3 in DNA: TGCAGCGTTGATGTAGGCTCCTACAATGAGCAGTTCTTC. Encoded protein: CSVDVGSYNEQFF.

V usage is TRBV12-3 or TRBV12-4 and J usage is TRBJ2-1; D remains ambiguous. The ends were cut back, 5 bases at V and 15 bases at J, with 20 bases in the middle. The CDR3 has 13 residues. Here the CDR3 DNA reads TGTGCCAGCAGTCCTTTTATCGGCCATAACCGGTTCTTC. Amino acid sequence: CASSPFIGHNRFF.

The V gene is TRBV30, the J gene TRBJ1-6; TRBD1 matches 7 bases. The junction had 7 bases not matched to a gene; V was cut back by 3 bases and J by 8 bases. CDR3 size: 14 residues. Germline CDR1 is GTSNPN and CDR2 is SVGIG (reference sequence). The CDR3 spells CAWRTGQPDSPLHF. CDR3 nucleotides: TGTGCCTGGAGAACGGGACAGCCGGATTCACCCCTCCACTTT.

This clonotype was found a few times. The chain couples TRBV7-8 to TRBJ2-3; 8 nucleotides match TRBD2. V shed 7 bases, J shed 7 bases, and the junction held 13 bases outside the gene matches. CDR3 length: 15 residues. CDR1 and CDR2 from the germline V gene are SGHVS and FQNEAQ. CDR3 residues: CASNLGTGGTNTQYF. The CDR3 coding sequence is TGTGCCAGCAACCTGGGTACGGGGGGGACGAATACGCAGTATTTT.

This clonotype was picked up many times. This sequence joins TRBV18 and TRBJ1-1; D not certain. Deletions cut 2 bases from V and 1 base from J, with 8 bases between. CDR1 and CDR2 from the germline V gene are KGHSH and LQKENI. The CDR3 spans 14 residues. The DNA of the CDR3 is TGTGCCAGCTCACCAGTACAGAAGAACACTGAAGCTTTCTTT. Residues: CASSPVQKNTEAFF.

The chain carries TRBV4-1 and TRBJ1-1; perhaps TRBD1 as D (5 bases). This CDR3 is built from 13 residues. Looked up from germline, CDR1 is MGHRA and CDR2 is YSYEKL. V gave up 1 base and J gave up 4 bases, with 7 bases separating them. The CDR3 is CASSQVGVTEAFF. The CDR3 DNA sequence: TGCGCCAGCAGCCAAGTGGGGGTCACTGAAGCTTTCTTT.

The chain carries TRBV6-2 or TRBV6-3 and TRBJ1-4; D perhaps matches TRBD1 (6 bases). This CDR3 region has 14 residues. V shed 7 bases and J shed 7 bases, with 16 bases lying between them. Germline CDR1 and CDR2: MNHEY and SVGEGT. CDR3: CASTSGGGGEKLFF. In DNA, the CDR3 is TGTGCCAGCACCTCCGGTGGAGGGGGTGAAAAACTGTTTTTT.

This clonotype was counted many times. The V gene is TRBV6-5, the J gene TRBJ1-2; 9 bases agree with TRBD1. The germline V gene has CDR1 MNHEY and CDR2 SVGAGI. The CDR3 has 16 residues. Trimming at V came to 2 bases and at J to 0 bases, leaving 4 bases not matched to a gene. The CDR3 protein is CASSYSWTGANYGYTF. Written as DNA, the CDR3 is TGTGCCAGCAGTTACAGCTGGACAGGGGCTAACTATGGCTACACCTTC.

This clonotype was seen only a few times. This chain uses TRBV30 with TRBJ2-3; TRBD2 matches at 9 bases. After removal of 3 bases from V and 1 base from J, the junction contained 8 bases not matched to a gene. Germline CDR1 and CDR2: GTSNPN and SVGIG (reference sequence). This CDR3 comprises 16 residues. The CDR3 region has the DNA TGTGCCTGGAGCCCAGCGGGGGGCTGGGGCACAGATACGCAGTATTTT. Protein: CAWSPAGGWGTDTQYF. Supplemented by reference TRBV30 and TRBJ2-3, the full variable domain reads SQTIHQWPATLVQPVGSPLSLECTVEGTSNPNLYWYRQAAGRGLQLLFYSVGIGQISSEVPQNLSASRPQDRQFILSSKKLLLSDSGFYLCAWSPAGGWGTDTQYFGPGTRLTVL.

V and J are TRBV20-1 and TRBJ1-2; D is perhaps TRBD1 (5 bases). Trimming took off 7 bases at V and 4 bases at J, with 22 bases between the two ends. Per the germline V gene, CDR1 is DFQATT and CDR2 is SNEGSKA (reference sequence). The CDR3 runs 15 residues. The CDR3 region has the DNA TGCAGTGTTCCGCCGTGGGAGTCGACAGCCTATGGCTACACCTTC. This sequence encodes CSVPPWESTAYGYTF.

Many counts were recorded for this clonotype. The V call is TRBV20-1, the J call TRBJ2-3, with a tentative D call TRBD1 (6 bases). The CDR3 runs to 15 residues. The V and J ends lost 0 bases and 0 bases respectively, with 10 bases between them. The germline gives CDR1 DFQATT, CDR2 SNEGSKA (reference sequence). The CDR3 protein is CSARDGGTSTDTQYF. In nucleotides, the CDR3 is TGCAGTGCTAGAGATGGGGGCACTAGCACAGATACGCAGTATTTT.

This clonotype was recorded many times. This rearrangement joins TRBV20-1 to TRBJ2-1; 9 bases line up with TRBD1. Germline V CDR1 and CDR2: DFQATT, SNEGSKA (reference sequence). The length of the CDR3 is 15 residues. V lost 3 bases, J lost 6 bases, and 9 bases stayed unmatched. The CDR3, as DNA: TGCAGTGCTAGGGAACAGGGGGCGTCGGTCAATGAGCAGTTCTTC. This gives the protein CSAREQGASVNEQFF.

This clonotype showed up many times. The chain carries TRBV7-9 and TRBJ2-5; the D gene is possibly TRBD1 (5 bases). Germline V CDR1 and CDR2: SEHNR, FQNEAQ (reference sequence). This CDR3 is 13 amino acids long. The V end was cut by 6 bases, the J end by 5 bases, with 13 bases between. DNA of the CDR3: TGTGCCAGCAGACCAGGGATGGGGGAGACCCAGTACTTC. Encoded protein: CASRPGMGETQYF.

This clonotype was detected many times. V and J are TRBV3-1 and TRBJ2-7, with D perhaps matching TRBD1 (6 bases). Between the trimmed V and J ends, which lost 1 base and 0 bases, there was a span of 10 bases. Germline V CDR1 and CDR2: LGHDT, YNNKEL (reference sequence). The CDR3 has 15 amino acids. CDR3 DNA sequence: TGTGCCAGCAGCCAAGTCACAGGGAGCTCCTACGAGCAGTACTTC. Its translation is CASSQVTGSSYEQYF.

In this sample, this clonotype turned up many times. V gene TRBV2 combines with J gene TRBJ2-1, with D possibly matching TRBD1 (6 bases). Trimming cost V 3 bases and J 5 bases, with 14 bases left between them. The CDR3 is made up of 15 amino acids. Germline V gene lookup returns CDR1 SNHLY and CDR2 FYNNEI. Written as DNA, the CDR3 is TGTGCCAGCAGTGATACCTTAACAGGGAACAATGAGCAGTTCTTC. This gives the protein CASSDTLTGNNEQFF.

This clonotype was recorded many times. The chain combines TRBV5-1 with TRBJ2-3, with D tentatively TRBD1 or TRBD2 (6 bases each). The CDR3 has 15 residues. Between the trimmed V and J ends, which lost 0 bases and 2 bases, there was a span of 10 bases. The germline V gene encodes CDR1 SGHRS and CDR2 YFSETQ. In DNA, the CDR3 is TGCGCCAGCAGCTTGGCCTGGGGGGCCACAGATACGCAGTATTTT. The encoded protein is CASSLAWGATDTQYF. Together with reference TRBV5-1 and TRBJ2-3, the CDR3 gives the full variable domain: KAGVTQTPRYLIKTRGQQVTLSCSPISGHRSVSWYQQTPGQGLQFLFEYFSETQRNKGNFPGRFSGRQFSNSRSEMNVSTLELGDSALYLCASSLAWGATDTQYFGPGTRLTVL.

V gene TRBV6-1 combines with J gene TRBJ1-5; possible D gene TRBD1, 6 bases. This CDR3 has 15 residues. V lost 1 base and J lost 6, with 13 bases in between. Germline CDR1 reads MNHNS; CDR2 reads SASEGT. The CDR3 DNA reads as TGTGCCAGCAGTGAAGGAGGGGGGGCAAGTCAGCCCCAGCATTTT. Its protein product is CASSEGGGASQPQHF.

This clonotype has ten or more counts. This chain joins TRBV5-5 and TRBJ1-2, with no clear D. This CDR3 contains 13 residues. V was pared by 0 bases and J by 1 base, with 4 bases between. Germline assignment: CDR1 SGHKS and CDR2 YYEKEE (reference sequence). DNA for the CDR3: TGTGCCAGCAGCTTGGACGATAACTATGGCTACACCTTC. Its protein is CASSLDDNYGYTF. The whole variable domain, remainder taken from reference TRBV5-5 and TRBJ1-2, is DAGVTQSPTHLIKTRGQQVTLRCSPISGHKSVSWYQQVLGQGPQFIFQYYEKEERGRGNFPDRFSARQFPNYSSELNVNALLLGDSALYLCASSLDDNYGYTFGSGTRLTVV.

This clonotype was seen many times. The rearrangement joins TRBV20-1 to TRBJ2-7; tentatively, D is TRBD1 (6 bases). This CDR3 spans 14 amino acids. The V end lost 1 base, the J end lost 0 bases, and 10 bases lay between the germline ends. CDR1 and CDR2 from the germline V gene are DFQATT and SNEGSKA (reference sequence). The CDR3 coding sequence is TGCAGTGCTAGAGCAAACAGGGTCTCCTACGAGCAGTACTTC. Encoded protein: CSARANRVSYEQYF.

This sequence joins TRBV10-3 and TRBJ1-6; TRBD1 agrees at 8 bases. The CDR3 consists of 15 residues. V shed 0 bases and J 10 bases; nucleotides not matched to a gene: 5. The germline CDR1 and CDR2 sequences are ENHRY and SYGVKD. CDR3 nucleotides: TGTGCCATCAGTGAGTCCCGACAGGGGAACTCACCCCTCCACTTT. This gives the protein CAISESRQGNSPLHF.

This clonotype came up many times. J is TRBJ2-3 and V is TRBV20-1, with D possibly called TRBD1 or TRBD2 (6 bases each). The CDR3 spans 13 residues. CDR1 DFQATT and CDR2 SNEGSKA come from the germline V gene (reference sequence). Trimming removed 3 bases from V and 5 bases from J, with 12 bases in between. The CDR3 nucleotides are TGCAGTGCTAGGGGGGGCGGCGGAGATACGCAGTATTTT. Translation gives CSARGGGGDTQYF.

Here the CDR3 DNA reads TGTGCCACCAGCAACTCGGGGGTACAGGGCGCTGGCTACACCTTC. Amino acids: CATSNSGVQGAGYTF. The chain has TRBV24-1 and TRBJ1-2; D possibly corresponds to TRBD1 (6 bases). Germline CDR1 and CDR2: KGHDR and SFDVKD. The CDR3 loop spans 15 amino acids. Trimming left V 7 bases short and J 7 bases short, with 21 bases between.